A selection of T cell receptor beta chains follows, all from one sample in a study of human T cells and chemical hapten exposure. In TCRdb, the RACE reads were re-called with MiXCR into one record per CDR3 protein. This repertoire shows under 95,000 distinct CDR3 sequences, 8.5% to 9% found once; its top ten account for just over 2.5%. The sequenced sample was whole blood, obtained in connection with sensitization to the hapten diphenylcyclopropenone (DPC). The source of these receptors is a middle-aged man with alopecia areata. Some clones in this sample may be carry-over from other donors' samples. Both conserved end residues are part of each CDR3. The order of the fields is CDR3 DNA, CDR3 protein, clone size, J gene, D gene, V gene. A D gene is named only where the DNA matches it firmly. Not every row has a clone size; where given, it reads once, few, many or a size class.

cdr3_nt: TGTGCCAGCAGCCAAGCAACTCTAGCGGAATACAATGAGCAGTTCTTC
cdr3_aa: CASSQATLAEYNEQFF
clone_size: many
j_call: TRBJ2-1
d_call: TRBD2
v_call: TRBV3-1

cdr3_nt: TGTGCCAGCACGGGACTAATCACAGATACGCAGTATTTT
cdr3_aa: CASTGLITDTQYF
clone_size: -
j_call: TRBJ2-3
d_call: TRBD2
v_call: TRBV2

cdr3_nt: TGTGCCAGCAGTTCCCACCTAGCCAAAAACATTCAGTACTTC
cdr3_aa: CASSSHLAKNIQYF
clone_size: -
j_call: TRBJ2-4
d_call: -
v_call: TRBV28

cdr3_nt: TGTGCCAGCAGCCCCCTCCTAGATACGCAGTATTTT
cdr3_aa: CASSPLLDTQYF
clone_size: -
j_call: TRBJ2-3
d_call: -
v_call: TRBV7-2

cdr3_nt: TGTGCCAGCAGTTTTTCGAATTCACCCCTCCACTTT
cdr3_aa: CASSFSNSPLHF
clone_size: few
j_call: TRBJ1-6
d_call: -
v_call: TRBV28

cdr3_nt: TGTGCCAGCAGTCGGTCGGCAGATACGCAGTATTTT
cdr3_aa: CASSRSADTQYF
clone_size: many
j_call: TRBJ2-3
d_call: -
v_call: TRBV2

cdr3_nt: TGCGCCAGCAGCTTCTGGGGGGGGATCAACAATGAGCAGTTCTTC
cdr3_aa: CASSFWGGINNEQFF
clone_size: -
j_call: TRBJ2-1
d_call: TRBD2
v_call: TRBV5-1

cdr3_nt: TGTGCCATCAGTGAGTCGTTTCAGCGGATCACAGATACGCAGTATTTT
cdr3_aa: CAISESFQRITDTQYF
clone_size: few
j_call: TRBJ2-3
d_call: -
v_call: TRBV10-3

cdr3_nt: TGTGCCAGCAGTCTCGCGGGGCCTTACAATGAGCAGTTCTTC
cdr3_aa: CASSLAGPYNEQFF
clone_size: many
j_call: TRBJ2-1
d_call: -
v_call: TRBV12-3/TRBV12-4

cdr3_nt: TGTGCCAGCAGTTTACGGACGGGGACGTGGACTGAAGCTTTCTTT
cdr3_aa: CASSLRTGTWTEAFF
clone_size: few
j_call: TRBJ1-1
d_call: -
v_call: TRBV28

cdr3_nt: TGTGCCAGCAGCTTAAGACAGCACAATCAGCCCCAGCATTTT
cdr3_aa: CASSLRQHNQPQHF
clone_size: -
j_call: TRBJ1-5
d_call: -
v_call: TRBV7-8

cdr3_nt: TGTGCCAGCTCACCACCGAGCAAGCCGGAGGAGCAGTACTTC
cdr3_aa: CASSPPSKPEEQYF
clone_size: -
j_call: TRBJ2-7
d_call: -
v_call: TRBV18

cdr3_nt: TGTGCCACCAGTGAACAGGGGCGGAGCACAGATACGCAGTATTTT
cdr3_aa: CATSEQGRSTDTQYF
clone_size: many
j_call: TRBJ2-3
d_call: TRBD1
v_call: TRBV24-1

cdr3_nt: TGTGCCAGCAGGCTAGCGGGAGGGCCAAATACGCAGTATTTT
cdr3_aa: CASRLAGGPNTQYF
clone_size: many
j_call: TRBJ2-3
d_call: TRBD2
v_call: TRBV6-5

cdr3_nt: TGCAGCGGGGGGGGACAGGGCGGCGCAGATACGCAGTATTTT
cdr3_aa: CSGGGQGGADTQYF
clone_size: -
j_call: TRBJ2-3
d_call: TRBD1
v_call: TRBV29-1

cdr3_nt: TGTGCCAGCTCACCACTAGGGACGGCCGGGGAGACCCAGTACTTC
cdr3_aa: CASSPLGTAGETQYF
clone_size: -
j_call: TRBJ2-5
d_call: -
v_call: TRBV18

cdr3_nt: TGCAGCGGACTCACAGATACGCAGTATTTT
cdr3_aa: CSGLTDTQYF
clone_size: few
j_call: TRBJ2-3
d_call: -
v_call: TRBV29-1

cdr3_nt: TGTGCCAGCAGCTTAGGCATCACCGGGGAGCTGTTTTTT
cdr3_aa: CASSLGITGELFF
clone_size: -
j_call: TRBJ2-2
d_call: -
v_call: TRBV7-9

cdr3_nt: TGTGCCAGCAGTCTACTCCGGGACAGGGTTCCCAACGAGCAGTACTTC
cdr3_aa: CASSLLRDRVPNEQYF
clone_size: -
j_call: TRBJ2-7
d_call: TRBD1
v_call: TRBV12-3/TRBV12-4

cdr3_nt: TGTGCCAGCAACGAAGGACAGATTAACTATGGCTACACCTTC
cdr3_aa: CASNEGQINYGYTF
clone_size: few
j_call: TRBJ1-2
d_call: -
v_call: TRBV9

cdr3_nt: TGCGCCAGCAGCTTGGGGGTCGGGAGGGTACCCAAAAACATTCAGTACTTC
cdr3_aa: CASSLGVGRVPKNIQYF
clone_size: -
j_call: TRBJ2-4
d_call: TRBD2
v_call: TRBV5-1

cdr3_nt: TGTGCCAGCAGTTTATGGGCAGCGAGCTCCTACGAGCAGTACTTC
cdr3_aa: CASSLWAASSYEQYF
clone_size: -
j_call: TRBJ2-7
d_call: -
v_call: TRBV28

cdr3_nt: TGTGCCAGCAGCTTAGGGGCTCCCCCAAGCGGGGTAGGGGCCAAAAACATTCAGTACTTC
cdr3_aa: CASSLGAPPSGVGAKNIQYF
clone_size: -
j_call: TRBJ2-4
d_call: TRBD2
v_call: TRBV7-2

cdr3_nt: TGTGCCAGTGTGGAGCCGGGACTAGCGGGAAGAATGGCAGATACGCAGTATTTT
cdr3_aa: CASVEPGLAGRMADTQYF
clone_size: few
j_call: TRBJ2-3
d_call: TRBD2
v_call: TRBV6-2/TRBV6-3

cdr3_nt: TGTGCCAGCAGCATGGAGACCCAGTACTTC
cdr3_aa: CASSMETQYF
clone_size: -
j_call: TRBJ2-5
d_call: -
v_call: TRBV7-9

cdr3_nt: TGTGCCAGCAGCCGAGGGACTAGCTACGGCGGGGAGCTGTTTTTT
cdr3_aa: CASSRGTSYGGELFF
clone_size: -
j_call: TRBJ2-2
d_call: TRBD2
v_call: TRBV7-9

cdr3_nt: TGTGCCAGCAGCTTGAGGGGACAGGGTTGGTCCGGGGAGCTGTTTTTT
cdr3_aa: CASSLRGQGWSGELFF
clone_size: few
j_call: TRBJ2-2
d_call: TRBD1
v_call: TRBV11-1

cdr3_nt: TGTGCTAGCAGCTGGCGTTGGGGGGAAGCAATAGATACGCAGTATTTT
cdr3_aa: CASSWRWGEAIDTQYF
clone_size: many
j_call: TRBJ2-3
d_call: -
v_call: TRBV7-7

cdr3_nt: TGTGCCAGTAGTATAGATCGTTCCCCCGGGACAGGGGCCCCTGGGGCCAACGTCCTGACTTTC
cdr3_aa: CASSIDRSPGTGAPGANVLTF
clone_size: -
j_call: TRBJ2-6
d_call: TRBD1
v_call: TRBV19

cdr3_nt: TGTGCCAGCAGCCCCGCAGGGAAAGTCTCCTACAATGAGCAGTTCTTC
cdr3_aa: CASSPAGKVSYNEQFF
clone_size: few
j_call: TRBJ2-1
d_call: -
v_call: TRBV28

cdr3_nt: TGTGCCAGCAGCGTGGGGGACTTACGTGGCTACACCTTC
cdr3_aa: CASSVGDLRGYTF
clone_size: many
j_call: TRBJ1-2
d_call: -
v_call: TRBV21-1

cdr3_nt: TGCAGTGTCCCTCACAGGGGGCTAAATTTTGGTACGCAGTATTTT
cdr3_aa: CSVPHRGLNFGTQYF
clone_size: few
j_call: TRBJ2-3
d_call: TRBD1
v_call: TRBV20-1

cdr3_nt: TGCAGCGCCCGATCTATCGTTGGGAGGGCTGAAAAACTGTTTTTT
cdr3_aa: CSARSIVGRAEKLFF
clone_size: -
j_call: TRBJ1-4
d_call: -
v_call: TRBV29-1

cdr3_nt: TGTGCCAGCAGCTTAGCCGAGAACACTGAAGCTTTCTTT
cdr3_aa: CASSLAENTEAFF
clone_size: many
j_call: TRBJ1-1
d_call: -
v_call: TRBV7-2

cdr3_nt: TGTGCCAGCTCACCCCAGGCCCAGCGGTACAATGAGCAGTTCTTC
cdr3_aa: CASSPQAQRYNEQFF
clone_size: many
j_call: TRBJ2-1
d_call: -
v_call: TRBV18

cdr3_nt: TGTGCCAGCAGTAAAGGGGGACCGGGACAGGCGTCCGCGGAGACCCAGTACTTC
cdr3_aa: CASSKGGPGQASAETQYF
clone_size: -
j_call: TRBJ2-5
d_call: TRBD1
v_call: TRBV12-3/TRBV12-4

cdr3_nt: TGTGCCAGCAGTTTAGCGTCGGGGGCGGGTGGCTACACCTTC
cdr3_aa: CASSLASGAGGYTF
clone_size: few
j_call: TRBJ1-2
d_call: -
v_call: TRBV12-3/TRBV12-4

cdr3_nt: TGCGCCAGCAGCGCCGGACAGGGTTTCTCCTACGAGCAGTACTTC
cdr3_aa: CASSAGQGFSYEQYF
clone_size: many
j_call: TRBJ2-7
d_call: TRBD1
v_call: TRBV5-1

cdr3_nt: TGTGCCAGCACCGACAGGGGGGATAATTCACCCCTCCACTTT
cdr3_aa: CASTDRGDNSPLHF
clone_size: -
j_call: TRBJ1-6
d_call: TRBD1
v_call: TRBV6-6

cdr3_nt: TGTGCCAGCAGTTCTGGACAGGGGATAATTCAGCCCCAGCATTTT
cdr3_aa: CASSSGQGIIQPQHF
clone_size: few
j_call: TRBJ1-5
d_call: TRBD1
v_call: TRBV6-5

cdr3_nt: TGCAGCGTTAGGGACGGAGATACGCAGTATTTT
cdr3_aa: CSVRDGDTQYF
clone_size: -
j_call: TRBJ2-3
d_call: -
v_call: TRBV29-1

cdr3_nt: TGTGCCAGCAGGACATTGGGGGGAGTCGCCTACGAGCAGTACTTC
cdr3_aa: CASRTLGGVAYEQYF
clone_size: few
j_call: TRBJ2-7
d_call: -
v_call: TRBV6-2/TRBV6-3

cdr3_nt: TGTGCCAGCAGCTTAAAGGTGAACACTGAAGCTTTCTTT
cdr3_aa: CASSLKVNTEAFF
clone_size: -
j_call: TRBJ1-1
d_call: -
v_call: TRBV13

cdr3_nt: TGTGCCAGCAGTTTACGCAGGAGCTCCTACGAGCAGTACTTC
cdr3_aa: CASSLRRSSYEQYF
clone_size: -
j_call: TRBJ2-7
d_call: -
v_call: TRBV12-3/TRBV12-4

cdr3_nt: TGTGCCAGCTCTCCCGACAGGGGGCTAAACATTCAGTACTTC
cdr3_aa: CASSPDRGLNIQYF
clone_size: many
j_call: TRBJ2-4
d_call: TRBD1
v_call: TRBV18

cdr3_nt: TGTGCCAGCCTGGCGGGGGCTAGCGGGCGCACAGATACGCAGTATTTT
cdr3_aa: CASLAGASGRTDTQYF
clone_size: many
j_call: TRBJ2-3
d_call: TRBD2
v_call: TRBV6-2/TRBV6-3

cdr3_nt: TGCAGCGTTCCAATCTTGGGGGAGGATAATACTGAAGCTTTCTTT
cdr3_aa: CSVPILGEDNTEAFF
clone_size: many
j_call: TRBJ1-1
d_call: -
v_call: TRBV29-1

cdr3_nt: TGCGCCAGCAGCCAAGCCATAGACACCAGAAGCACCATATATTTT
cdr3_aa: CASSQAIDTRSTIYF
clone_size: many
j_call: TRBJ1-3
d_call: -
v_call: TRBV4-3

cdr3_nt: TGTGCCAGCATCCGGGACCCGCGCGCAGATACGCAGTATTTT
cdr3_aa: CASIRDPRADTQYF
clone_size: few
j_call: TRBJ2-3
d_call: -
v_call: TRBV2

cdr3_nt: TGTGCCAGCAGTCCCCTCCGTGGGGGTAGTATGCAGTATTTT
cdr3_aa: CASSPLRGGSMQYF
clone_size: many
j_call: TRBJ2-3
d_call: -
v_call: TRBV28

cdr3_nt: TGTGCCAGCAGACCGTGGACTAGCGGGAGGAATCAAGAGACCCAGTACTTC
cdr3_aa: CASRPWTSGRNQETQYF
clone_size: few
j_call: TRBJ2-5
d_call: TRBD2
v_call: TRBV6-2/TRBV6-3

cdr3_nt: TGTGCCACCAGTGATTGGGGACAGGGAAGGAACTATGGCTACACCTTC
cdr3_aa: CATSDWGQGRNYGYTF
clone_size: -
j_call: TRBJ1-2
d_call: TRBD1
v_call: TRBV24-1

cdr3_nt: TGTGCCAGCAGTCTGATCAGGGAAGATACGCAGTATTTT
cdr3_aa: CASSLIREDTQYF
clone_size: few
j_call: TRBJ2-3
d_call: -
v_call: TRBV12-3/TRBV12-4

cdr3_nt: TGTGCCAGCAGCAAGTGGGGGGCAGGCGCTAACTATGGCTACACCTTC
cdr3_aa: CASSKWGAGANYGYTF
clone_size: -
j_call: TRBJ1-2
d_call: -
v_call: TRBV11-3

cdr3_nt: TGTGCCAGCATCGCCGGGATCCAGGGGGATACGCAGTATTTT
cdr3_aa: CASIAGIQGDTQYF
clone_size: few
j_call: TRBJ2-3
d_call: -
v_call: TRBV12-3/TRBV12-4